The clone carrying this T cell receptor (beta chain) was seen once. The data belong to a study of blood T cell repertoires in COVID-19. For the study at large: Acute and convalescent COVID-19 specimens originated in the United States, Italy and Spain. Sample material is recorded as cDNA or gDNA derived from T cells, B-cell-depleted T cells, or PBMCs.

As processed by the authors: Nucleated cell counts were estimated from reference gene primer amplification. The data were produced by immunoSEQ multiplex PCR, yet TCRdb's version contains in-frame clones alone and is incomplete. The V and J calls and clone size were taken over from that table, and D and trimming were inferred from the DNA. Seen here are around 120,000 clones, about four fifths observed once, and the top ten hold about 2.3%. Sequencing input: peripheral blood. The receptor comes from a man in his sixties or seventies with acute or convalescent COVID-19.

The CDR3 sequence is CAFSREVGEQYF. In DNA form, the CDR3 reads TGTGCCTTTTCTCGGGAGGTTGGGGAGCAGTACTTC. The V and J genes are TRBV5-4 and TRBJ2-7, with 7 positions matching TRBD2. Losses at the gene ends were 10 bases for V and 7 bases for J; bases not matched to a gene: 11. This CDR3 is 12 amino acids long. CDR1 is SGHNT, CDR2 YYREEE, per germline (reference sequence).